These 11 T cell receptor beta chains came from one sample sequenced in a study of cytomegalovirus exposure and HLA in healthy donors. The study ran its PCR with 60 Vbeta and 13 Jbeta primers. Here immunoSEQ multiplex PCR was the method, and the copy in TCRdb shows in-frame clones only, minus some. This table holds roughly 130,000 clones, roughly 70% found once. The sample taken for sequencing was PBMCs. The receptors here all came from a middle-aged man in good health and CMV-seropositive.

The CDR3: CASSRQGASNEKLFF. The DNA for the CDR3 is TGCGCCAGCAGCCGACAGGGGGCCTCTAATGAAAAACTGTTTTTT. This chain connects TRBV5-1 to TRBJ1-4; 10 bases agree with TRBD1. The CDR3 is made up of 15 amino acids. The J segment lost 3 bases and the V segment lost 4 bases, leaving 3 bases of the junction unmatched. Germline assignment: CDR1 SGHRS and CDR2 YFSETQ.

This clone was seen only once. The chain combines TRBV5-1 with TRBJ1-1; TRBD1 might be the D (6 bases). The CDR3 loop spans 14 amino acids. Trimming took 0 bases from V and 6 from J, leaving 12 bases between them. CDR1 is SGHRS and CDR2 is YFSETQ in the germline V gene. CDR3 region: CASSLDRAVSEAFF. CDR3 in DNA: TGCGCCAGCAGCTTGGACAGGGCGGTTTCTGAAGCTTTCTTT.

The rearrangement links TRBV30 to TRBJ2-5; TRBD2 aligns across 9 bases. CDR1 GTSNPN and CDR2 SVGIG come from the germline V gene (reference sequence). The V gene end was trimmed by 0 bases and the J gene end by 6 bases; junction bases not matched to a gene: 8. This CDR3 spans 15 amino acids. The CDR3 loop is CAWSVRTSDRKTQYF. The CDR3 coding sequence is TGTGCCTGGAGTGTACGGACTAGCGATCGAAAGACCCAGTACTTC.

This sequence joins TRBV10-3 and TRBJ2-7; D gene ambiguous. V was clipped by 3 bases and J by 3 bases, with 3 bases between them. Germline values: CDR1 ENHRY, CDR2 SYGVKD. The CDR3 contains 11 residues. The CDR3 DNA reads TGTGCCATCAGTGACGGCTACGAGCAGTACTTC. Protein: CAISDGYEQYF.

V gene TRBV12-1 combines with J gene TRBJ1-1; the DNA was not used to check the table's D call, TRBD1. TRBV12-1 is labeled a pseudogene. This CDR3 contains 14 residues. In DNA, the CDR3 is TGTGCCAGCAGCTTGGGACAAGGGAACACTGAAGCTTTCTTT. Amino acids: CASSLGQGNTEAFF.

This clone has a single count. V usage is TRBV6-1 and J usage is TRBJ2-3; 13 nucleotides match TRBD2. Germline V gene lookup returns CDR1 MNHNS and CDR2 SASEGT. J gave up 3 bases and V 4 bases, and 10 bases lay outside the gene matches. The CDR3 covers 18 residues. For the CDR3, the DNA is TGTGCCAGCAGTGTAACGGGACTAGCGGGGTGGGAGACAGATACGCAGTATTTT. This codes for CASSVTGLAGWETDTQYF.

This sequence joins TRBV7-6 and TRBJ1-1; no definite D call. Germline CDR1 is SGHVS and CDR2 is FNYEAQ. CDR3 length: 13 residues. V was clipped by 5 bases and J by 4 bases, with 11 bases between them. The chain's CDR3 is CASSAAVATEAFF. The CDR3 nucleotides are TGTGCCAGCAGCGCAGCGGTGGCCACTGAAGCTTTCTTT.

This sequence joins TRBV2 and TRBJ2-5, with 9 bases that match TRBD2. The length of the CDR3 is 18 residues. J lost 3 bases, V lost 2 bases, and 13 bases had no gene match. Germline-derived CDR1 and CDR2 are SNHLY and FYNNEI. CDR3 nucleotide sequence: TGTGCCAGCAGTGAACATAAGGCGGGAGGGCTCTCCAAAGAGACCCAGTACTTC. Encoded protein: CASSEHKAGGLSKETQYF.

The chain links TRBV11-2 to TRBJ2-7, with a possible D match to TRBD1 (6 bases). Germline CDR1 SGHAT, CDR2 FQNNGV. The V gene lost 3 bases and the J gene lost 0 bases, with 9 bases spanning the gap. This CDR3 has 14 residues. Here the CDR3 DNA reads TGTGCCAGCAGCTTTACGACAGGCTCCTACGAGCAGTACTTC. It specifies CASSFTTGSYEQYF.

J is TRBJ1-4 and V is TRBV30; D call uncertain. The V end was cut by 2 bases, the J end by 4 bases, with 5 bases between. There are 12 residues in the CDR3. CDR1 and CDR2 from the germline V gene are GTSNPN and SVGIG (reference sequence). The CDR3 loop reads CAWSFGNEKLFF. CDR3 nucleotide sequence: TGTGCCTGGAGTTTCGGTAATGAAAAACTGTTTTTT.

V is TRBV5-1 and J is TRBJ1-6; possibly TRBD1 for D (5 bases). The CDR3 consists of 15 residues. The germline gives CDR1 SGHRS, CDR2 YFSETQ. V lost 3 bases to trimming and J lost 7 bases, with 14 bases between them. The CDR3 sequence: CASSSRAFDNSPLHF. CDR3 in DNA: TGCGCCAGCAGCTCCAGGGCCTTTGACAATTCACCCCTCCACTTT.